The 18 T cell receptor beta chains given below trace back to one sample, sequenced in a study of blood T cell repertoires in COVID-19. The table came from immunoSEQ multiplex PCR; TCRdb's copy has only in-frame clones and leaves some out. In the table there are more than 25,000 clones, 90% of which are singletons. Sequenced material: peripheral blood. Source of these receptors: a man in his 70s with active or convalescent COVID-19.

This rearrangement joins TRBV15 to TRBJ2-3; D remains ambiguous. Germline CDR1 LNHNV, CDR2 YYDKDF (reference sequence). V lost 0 bases and J 5 bases, leaving 6 bases between the germline ends. The CDR3 consists of 13 residues. The CDR3 region is CATSRDRQDTQYF. The CDR3, as DNA: TGTGCCACCAGCAGAGATAGACAAGATACGCAGTATTTT.

The CDR3 DNA is TGTGCCAGCAGCTCGACAGGGGGAACTGAAGCTTTCTTT. Translated, it gives CASSSTGGTEAFF. The chain is built from TRBV12-3 or TRBV12-4 and TRBJ1-1, with 9 bases matching TRBD1. Trimming took 6 bases from V and 5 from J; bases not matched to a gene: 4. This CDR3 contains 13 residues.

V gene TRBV19 combines with J gene TRBJ2-1, with TRBD2 matching 12 bases. Germline CDR1 is LNHDA and CDR2 is SQIVND (reference sequence). This CDR3 region has 15 residues. V trimming: 4 bases; J trimming: 7 bases; junction bases outside the gene matches: 5. CDR3 bases: TGTGCCAGTAGTAGAACTAGCGGGAGGCTAAATGAGCAGTTCTTC. Translating gives CASSRTSGRLNEQFF.

This clone has just one count. V is TRBV18 and J is TRBJ1-1, with 9 bases that match TRBD1. The CDR3 is made up of 15 amino acids. Germline V CDR1 and CDR2: KGHSH, LQKENI. With 8 bases clipped from V and 0 bases from J, the junction kept 7 bases outside the gene matches. The chain's CDR3 is CASLRDRVMNTEAFF. The DNA for the CDR3 is TGTGCCAGCCTCCGGGACAGGGTTATGAACACTGAAGCTTTCTTT.

The J gene is TRBJ1-1, the V gene TRBV5-1; weak D call: TRBD1 (5 bases). The V end was cut by 5 bases, the J end by 0 bases, with 11 bases between. This CDR3 comprises 14 residues. The germline V gene encodes CDR1 SGHRS and CDR2 YFSETQ. CDR3 protein: CASRRGPMNTEAFF. CDR3 in DNA: TGCGCCAGCAGAAGGGGCCCAATGAACACTGAAGCTTTCTTT.

This rearrangement joins TRBV28 to TRBJ1-1; no clear D. The CDR3 length is 12 residues. The V gene lost 6 bases and the J gene lost 2 bases, with 7 bases spanning the gap. Per the germline V gene, CDR1 is MDHEN and CDR2 is SYDVKM. For the CDR3, the DNA is TGTGCCAGCAGCCTGTTAAACACTGAAGCTTTCTTT. Translation gives CASSLLNTEAFF. The variable domain in full, completed from reference TRBV28 and TRBJ1-1, reads DVKVTQSSRYLVKRTGEKVFLECVQDMDHENMFWYRQDPGLGLRLIYFSYDVKMKEKGDIPEGYSVSREKKERFSLILESASTNQTSMYLCASSLLNTEAFFGQGTRLTVV.

In its sample, this clone was seen once. The rearrangement uses TRBV11-3 and TRBJ1-1; D not resolved. The CDR3 consists of 17 residues. V was trimmed by 5 bases and J by 2 bases, leaving 21 bases between them. Germline assignment: CDR1 SGHNT and CDR2 YENEEA. The CDR3 region is CASSAGFVGGDNTEAFF. CDR3 coding DNA: TGTGCCAGCAGCGCGGGTTTTGTGGGCGGGGATAACACTGAAGCTTTCTTT.

This CDR3 is CASSPRVATANEKLFF. CDR3 coding DNA: TGTGCCAGCTCACCACGGGTTGCTACAGCTAATGAAAAACTGTTTTTT. This chain joins TRBV18 and TRBJ1-4; D remains unclear. This CDR3 region has 16 residues. V was pared by 1 base and J by 3 bases, with 12 bases between. Germline lookup yields CDR1 KGHSH and CDR2 LQKENI. The full variable domain, its missing parts supplied by reference TRBV18 and TRBJ1-4, is NAGVMQNPRHLVRRRGQEARLRCSPMKGHSHVYWYRQLPEEGLKFMVYLQKENIIDESGMPKERFSAEFPKEGPSILRIQQVVRGDSAAYFCASSPRVATANEKLFFGSGTQLSVL.

CDR3 in amino acids: CATGGTNYGYTF. CDR3 DNA: TGTGCCACCGGAGGGACTAACTATGGCTACACCTTC. This chain connects TRBV28 to TRBJ1-2, with D hard to call. This CDR3 is built from 12 residues. Germline loops: CDR1 MDHEN, CDR2 SYDVKM. With 10 bases removed from V and 0 bases from J, the gap between germline ends came to 9 bases.

This clone came up once. V is TRBV5-1 and J is TRBJ2-1; TRBD2 agrees at 10 bases. This CDR3 has 15 residues. Germline V CDR1 and CDR2: SGHRS, YFSETQ. The J segment lost 10 bases and the V segment lost 3 bases, leaving 10 bases of the junction unmatched. CDR3 in DNA: TGCGCCAGCAGCTACCCTGAAGCGGGAGGGTCGGAGCAGTTCTTC. Residues: CASSYPEAGGSEQFF.

The chain combines TRBV6-5 with TRBJ2-7, with 10 bases identical to TRBD1. Per the germline V gene, CDR1 is MNHEY and CDR2 is SVGAGI. This CDR3 contains 15 residues. V lost 5 bases, J lost 1 base, and 5 bases stayed unmatched. Here the CDR3 reads CASSQGTGESYEQYF. In nucleotides, the CDR3 is TGTGCCAGCAGTCAGGGGACAGGGGAGTCCTACGAGCAGTACTTC.

The genes are TRBV5-1 and TRBJ1-1; 12 bases agree with TRBD1. CDR1 is SGHRS and CDR2 is YFSETQ in the germline V gene. With 8 bases clipped from V and 3 bases from J, the junction kept 11 bases outside the gene matches. CDR3 length equals 16 residues. CDR3 region: CASLPGTGGSYTEAFF. In nucleotides, the CDR3 is TGCGCCAGTCTTCCCGGGACAGGGGGCTCGTACACTGAAGCTTTCTTT. The full variable domain, with the rest looked up from reference TRBV5-1 and TRBJ1-1, is KAGVTQTPRYLIKTRGQQVTLSCSPISGHRSVSWYQQTPGQGLQFLFEYFSETQRNKGNFPGRFSGRQFSNSRSEMNVSTLELGDSALYLCASLPGTGGSYTEAFFGQGTRLTVV.

The rearrangement links TRBV29-1 to TRBJ2-7; 8 bases line up with TRBD1. The germline V gene has CDR1 SQVTM and CDR2 ANQGSEA. This CDR3 spans 17 amino acids. The V segment lost 4 bases and the J segment 4 bases; nucleotides outside the gene matches: 18. This CDR3 reads CSVAGTSSTGASYEQYF. CDR3 nucleotide sequence: TGCAGCGTTGCAGGAACTTCGTCGACAGGGGCAAGTTACGAGCAGTACTTC.

This clone came up once. The V gene is TRBV6-2 or TRBV6-3, the J gene TRBJ1-2, with D hard to call. CDR1 is MNHEY, CDR2 SVGEGT, per germline. V was trimmed by 6 bases and J by 4 bases, leaving 9 bases between them. The CDR3 has 12 residues. The CDR3 nucleotides are TGTGCCAGCAGCCAGCCTGCCTATGGCTACACCTTC. Translated, it gives CASSQPAYGYTF.

The chain combines TRBV9 with TRBJ1-1, with D tentatively TRBD1 (5 bases). From germline, CDR1 is SGDLS and CDR2 YYNGEE. This CDR3 comprises 15 residues. V dropped 0 bases and J dropped 5 bases, with 14 bases sitting between them. CDR3 amino acids: CASSVGTLVGTEAFF. CDR3 sequence (DNA): TGTGCCAGCAGCGTAGGGACATTGGTGGGGACTGAAGCTTTCTTT.

The chain carries TRBV2 and TRBJ2-5; TRBD2 matches at 8 bases. Trimming took 6 bases from V and 4 from J; bases not matched to a gene: 7. Germline assignment: CDR1 SNHLY and CDR2 FYNNEI. This CDR3 region has 14 residues. The CDR3 DNA is TGTGCCAGCAGCCGTTCGGGGGGGCGAGAGACCCAGTACTTC. As protein: CASSRSGGRETQYF.

This clone was recorded a few times. The chain recombines TRBV28 with TRBJ2-7; 10 bases map to TRBD1. The CDR3 totals 14 residues. Germline-derived CDR1 and CDR2 are MDHEN and SYDVKM. With V trimmed by 6 bases and J by 4 bases, 6 bases remained unmatched. This chain's CDR3 is CASRPGQGRYEQYF. For the CDR3, the DNA is TGTGCCAGCAGACCGGGACAGGGGCGATACGAGCAGTACTTC.

The genes are TRBV5-1 and TRBJ2-1; 7 bases match TRBD1. Germline values: CDR1 SGHRS, CDR2 YFSETQ. This CDR3 region has 14 residues. V shed 2 bases and J 4 bases; nucleotides not matched to a gene: 3. CDR3 region: CASSFDRAYNEQFF. CDR3 DNA: TGCGCCAGCAGCTTCGACAGGGCGTACAATGAGCAGTTCTTC.